This TCR beta chain originates from a study of T cells in Graves' hyperthyroidism and ophthalmopathy. CDR3 length: 16 amino acids. Germline V lookup: CDR1 LGHDT, CDR2 YNNKEL (reference sequence). The V and J ends lost 3 bases and 0 bases respectively, with 12 bases between them. This sample holds PBMCs from approximately 9 ml fresh peripheral blood. This clonotype was seen repeatedly, ten times or more. Researchers took RNA transcripts and amplified the TCR beta CDR3 regions from them. RT-PCR in the first round (using the HTBI primer set) targeted the TCR CDR3. TCRdb processed the multiplex PCR reads anew with MiXCR; each CDR3 protein has one entry. The sample comprises about 180,000 distinct CDR3 sequences, about 17% of which are singletons, and roughly 32% rests with the top ten.

The rearrangement uses TRBV3-1 and TRBJ2-1, with D possibly TRBD2 on 6 matching bases. The TCR originated in a woman aged 45-59 years with Graves' hyperthyroidism. The sequenced sample was blood. CDR3 sequence reads: CASSQDIAVSYNEQFF. The CDR3 DNA reads TGTGCCAGCAGCCAGGACATAGCGGTCTCCTACAATGAGCAGTTCTTC.